One sample yielded the 26 T cell receptor beta chains listed below, sequenced in a study of cytomegalovirus exposure and HLA in healthy donors. Assay: immunoSEQ multiplex PCR; the TCRdb copy retains only in-frame clones and omits some. The sample holds 70,000 to 95,000 clones, 80% to 95% seen once. The sample consisted of PBMCs. The receptor source for this set is a woman in her 30s in good health and CMV-seronegative.

The chain links TRBV7-2 to TRBJ2-2; TRBD2 agrees at 12 bases. V gave up 5 bases and J gave up 5 bases; unmatched junction bases: 9. The CDR3 spans 17 residues. Germline assignment: CDR1 SGHTA and CDR2 FQGNSA. The CDR3 sequence is CASSPLAGGPGTGELFF. CDR3 bases: TGTGCCAGCAGCCCGCTAGCGGGGGGGCCGGGGACCGGGGAGCTGTTTTTT.

J is TRBJ1-3 and V is TRBV6-6, with a weak D call TRBD1 (6 bases). CDR3 length: 14 residues. With 4 bases removed from V and 5 bases from J, the gap between germline ends came to 12 bases. Germline V gene lookup returns CDR1 MNHNY and CDR2 SVGAGI (reference sequence). The CDR3, as DNA: TGTGCCAGCAGTTCTCCAGGGGAAAGAAACACCATATATTTT. It translates to CASSSPGERNTIYF.

The chain uses TRBV10-3 and TRBJ1-1, with D perhaps TRBD1 (6 bases). Trimming took 10 bases from V and 4 from J, leaving 16 bases between them. The CDR3 has 13 amino acids. CDR1 is ENHRY, CDR2 SYGVKD, per germline. This chain's CDR3 is CATTGKDFTEAFF. CDR3 nucleotides: TGTGCCACCACAGGGAAGGATTTCACTGAAGCTTTCTTT.

J is TRBJ2-6 and V is TRBV18; D might be TRBD1 (6 bases). The V end lost 9 bases, the J end lost 2 bases, and 11 bases lay between the germline ends. In germline, CDR1 is KGHSH, CDR2 LQKENI. The CDR3 length is 14 residues. CDR3 sequence (DNA): TGTGCCAGTGGAAAGGGGGCTGGGGCCAACGTCCTGACTTTC. It is translated as CASGKGAGANVLTF.

This clone was counted between two and nine times. The junction shows a germline mismatch at one end, possibly a read error. The chain employs TRBV28 and TRBJ1-5, with D uncertain. Germline-derived CDR1 and CDR2 are MDHEN and SYDVKM. This CDR3 region has 13 residues. CDR3 protein: CASSLRINRPQHF. In nucleotides, the CDR3 is TGTGCCAGCAGTTTGAGGATCAATCGGCCCCAGCATTTT.

The chain employs TRBV11-3 and TRBJ2-1; D may be TRBD2 (5 bases). The V and J ends lost 4 bases and 5 bases respectively, with 12 bases between them. Germline V gene data show CDR1 as SGHNT and CDR2 as YENEEA. This CDR3 region has 14 residues. CDR3 protein: CASSSPGFNNEQFF. The CDR3 DNA reads TGTGCCAGCAGCTCTCCGGGATTCAACAATGAGCAGTTCTTC.

The CDR3 here is CASSRQGADQPQHF. The CDR3 DNA reads as TGTGCCAGCAGTAGACAGGGGGCTGATCAGCCCCAGCATTTT. The V and J genes are TRBV27 and TRBJ1-5, with 10 bases that match TRBD1. The germline V gene has CDR1 MNHEY and CDR2 SMNVEV (reference sequence). The CDR3 consists of 14 residues. V lost 5 bases to trimming and J lost 5 bases; unmatched junction nucleotides: 3.

The chain joins TRBV14 to TRBJ2-7; D ambiguous. V was clipped by 4 bases and J by 2 bases, with 15 bases between them. The V gene's germline CDR1 is SGHDN and CDR2 FVKESK. CDR3 length: 15 amino acids. CDR3 protein: CASSPLESLPYEQYF. In nucleotides, the CDR3 is TGTGCCAGCAGCCCTCTGGAGAGCCTCCCCTACGAGCAGTACTTC.

This chain's CDR3 is CASSQGTSGYNEQFF. The CDR3 nucleotides read TGTGCCAGCAGCCAGGGGACTAGCGGTTACAATGAGCAGTTCTTC. The chain joins TRBV5-6 to TRBJ2-1; 11 bases fit TRBD2. Germline CDR1 is SGHDT and CDR2 is YYEEEE. This CDR3 contains 15 residues. Trimming took 4 bases from V and 4 from J; bases not matched to a gene: 4.

The V and J genes are TRBV7-6 and TRBJ2-1, with TRBD1 as a possible D gene (6 bases). The V end lost 5 bases, the J end lost 4 bases, and 18 bases lay between the germline ends. The CDR3 has 16 amino acids. The germline gives CDR1 SGHVS, CDR2 FNYEAQ. CDR3 sequence: CASSPHTTRGYNEQFF. For the CDR3, the DNA is TGTGCCAGCAGCCCCCATACGACCAGGGGTTACAATGAGCAGTTCTTC.

V usage is TRBV10-1 and J usage is TRBJ2-1; D perhaps matches TRBD2 (5 bases). This CDR3 spans 15 amino acids. Germline loops: CDR1 WNHNN, CDR2 SYGVQD (reference sequence). The ends were cut back, 6 bases at V and 1 base at J, with 13 bases in the middle. In nucleotides, the CDR3 is TGCGCCAGCAGCCGGGGATCAATGTCCTACAATGAGCAGTTCTTC. Protein product: CASSRGSMSYNEQFF.

In this sample, this clone turned up once. V and J are TRBV2 and TRBJ1-1; perhaps TRBD1 as D (5 bases). The germline V gene has CDR1 SNHLY and CDR2 FYNNEI. This CDR3 has 14 amino acids. V was clipped by 6 bases and J by 3 bases, with 14 bases between them. CDR3: CASSLGQDDTEAFF. In nucleotides, the CDR3 is TGTGCCAGCAGCCTCGGACAAGACGACACTGAAGCTTTCTTT.

The chain combines TRBV7-6 with TRBJ2-3, with 14 bases lining up with TRBD2. The CDR3 has 18 amino acids. Germline trimming cut 0 bases from V and 6 bases from J; bases unmatched to any gene: 8. Germline loops: CDR1 SGHVS, CDR2 FNYEAQ. The CDR3 region has the DNA TGTGCCAGCAGCTTAGCGTTGACTAGCGGGGGGGCCAGGGATACGCAGTATTTT. Amino acids: CASSLALTSGGARDTQYF.

The chain carries TRBV14 and TRBJ2-7; D is perhaps TRBD2 (5 bases). This CDR3 has 16 amino acids. Germline lookup yields CDR1 SGHDN and CDR2 FVKESK. V dropped 1 base and J dropped 2 bases, with 15 bases sitting between them. The CDR3 spells CASSQVGGPHTYEQYF. The CDR3 DNA reads TGTGCCAGCAGCCAAGTGGGCGGGCCCCATACCTACGAGCAGTACTTC.

The chain uses TRBV10-3 and TRBJ2-5; a weak D match, TRBD2 (6 bases). Germline assignment: CDR1 ENHRY and CDR2 SYGVKD. The CDR3 runs 13 residues. V lost 6 bases and J 4 bases, leaving 12 bases between the germline ends. In DNA form, the CDR3 reads TGTGCCATCAGCTTAGTGGAGGGAGAGACCCAGTACTTC. Protein sequence: CAISLVEGETQYF.

The rearrangement uses TRBV5-1 and TRBJ2-3, with TRBD2 matching over 9 bases. Germline assignment: CDR1 SGHRS and CDR2 YFSETQ. The CDR3 covers 18 residues. Trimming removed 0 bases from V and 0 bases from J; junction bases left unmatched: 8. CDR3 loop: CASSLVSGGLASTDTQYF. CDR3 in DNA: TGCGCCAGCAGCTTGGTTAGCGGGGGCCTAGCTAGCACAGATACGCAGTATTTT.

This chain joins TRBV28 and TRBJ2-3; 9 bases map to TRBD2. Germline loops: CDR1 MDHEN, CDR2 SYDVKM. V dropped 7 bases and J dropped 1; count of bases not matched to a gene: 12. This CDR3 is 17 amino acids long. CDR3 sequence reads: CASIPPGIAGGTDTQYF. The CDR3 DNA reads as TGTGCCAGCATCCCCCCCGGGATAGCGGGAGGCACAGATACGCAGTATTTT.

V usage is TRBV28 and J usage is TRBJ1-2; D may be TRBD1 (5 bases). Germline CDR1 is MDHEN and CDR2 is SYDVKM. The CDR3 covers 14 residues. Trimming cost V 6 bases and J 1 base, with 12 bases left between them. CDR3 coding DNA: TGTGCCAGCAGCGGTTGGGGCGTTAACTATGGCTACACCTTC. It is translated as CASSGWGVNYGYTF.

The chain has TRBV29-1 and TRBJ1-5; D is perhaps TRBD1 (6 bases). V lost 6 bases to trimming and J lost 0 bases, with 15 bases between them. Germline loops: CDR1 SQVTM, CDR2 ANQGSEA. The CDR3 has 15 residues. The CDR3 nucleotides are TGCAGCGTGGACAGCTTTTTGTATAGCAATCAGCCCCAGCATTTT. It yields the protein CSVDSFLYSNQPQHF.

The CDR3: CASSLTSGSPEQYF. The CDR3 nucleotides are TGTGCCAGCAGCTTAACTAGCGGGAGTCCCGAGCAGTACTTC. This sequence joins TRBV9 and TRBJ2-7; TRBD2 matches 11 bases. The CDR3 contains 14 residues. In germline, CDR1 is SGDLS, CDR2 YYNGEE. Unmatched junction bases numbered 6, after V lost 4 bases and J lost 6 bases.

The count of this clone is one. The chain links TRBV10-2 to TRBJ2-5; D is ambiguous. The CDR3 is 14 amino acids. V lost 5 bases, J lost 2 bases, and 12 bases lay in between. Germline CDR1 is WSHSY and CDR2 is SAAADI. The DNA of the CDR3 is TGCGCCAGCAGTTCTCGACTGCCACAAGAGACCCAGTACTTC. Residues: CASSSRLPQETQYF.

The rearrangement links TRBV7-2 to TRBJ2-7, with D possibly matching TRBD1 (6 bases). Trimming shortened V by 6 bases and J by 2 bases, and 14 bases separated the two germline ends. Per the germline V gene, CDR1 is SGHTA and CDR2 is FQGNSA. This CDR3 contains 14 residues. CDR3 sequence reads: CASRTTGPPYEQYF. DNA for the CDR3: TGTGCCAGCAGAACCACAGGGCCCCCCTACGAGCAGTACTTC.

This chain uses TRBV19 with TRBJ1-3; 7 bases match TRBD1. The V segment lost 7 bases and the J segment 7 bases; nucleotides outside the gene matches: 4. Germline V gene lookup returns CDR1 LNHDA and CDR2 SQIVND (reference sequence). The CDR3 has 12 residues. The CDR3 sequence: CASNDRANTIYF. The CDR3 nucleotides are TGTGCCAGTAACGACAGGGCGAACACCATATATTTT. Looking up the rest from reference TRBV19 and TRBJ1-3 gives the full variable domain: DGGITQSPKYLFRKEGQNVTLSCEQNLNHDAMYWYRQDPGQGLRLIYYSQIVNDFQKGDIAEGYSVSREKKESFPLTVTSAQKNPTAFYLCASNDRANTIYFGEGSWLTVV.

CDR3 sequence reads: CASRKQLQETQYF. The CDR3 nucleotides read TGTGCCAGCAGAAAACAGTTACAAGAGACCCAGTACTTC. The chain recombines TRBV2 with TRBJ2-5; unclear D gene. The CDR3 runs to 13 residues. Trimming took off 6 bases at V and 2 bases at J, with 10 bases between the two ends. CDR1 is SNHLY, CDR2 FYNNEI, per germline.

This clone has a single count. J is TRBJ1-6 and V is TRBV2, with D possibly being TRBD1 (6 bases). This CDR3 spans 14 amino acids. Germline CDR1 and CDR2: SNHLY and FYNNEI. V lost 7 bases and J 9 bases, leaving 16 bases between the germline ends. The CDR3 DNA reads TGTGCCAGCATGCGGGAGAGCAGGGGTTCACCCCTCCACTTT. The encoded protein is CASMRESRGSPLHF.

J is TRBJ1-1 and V is TRBV27; D gene ambiguous. This CDR3 spans 13 amino acids. Germline V lookup: CDR1 MNHEY, CDR2 SMNVEV (reference sequence). V shed 4 bases and J shed 7 bases, with 13 bases lying between them. In nucleotides, the CDR3 is TGTGCCAGCAGTTCTTTATCCGTCTTTGAAGCTTTCTTT. This encodes CASSSLSVFEAFF.